This T cell receptor (beta chain) comes out of a study of beta chain features in type 1 diabetes. Study conclusions and caveats: Among all four CD4+ subsets, Type 1 diabetes patients had TCRB CDR3s that were moderately but significantly shorter. Naive, central memory and Treg TCRB repertoires appeared more alike in patients than in healthy donors. Whatever favoring of shorter templates PCR might show would apply equally to patients and controls.

Per germline, CDR1 PRHDT and CDR2 FYEKMQ (reference sequence). The CDR3 is made up of 17 amino acids. V lost 5 bases to trimming and J lost 4 bases; unmatched junction nucleotides: 11. cDNA synthesis used the whole RNA isolate, giving expressed TCRB sequences. Sequencing was performed with immunoSEQ multiplex PCR; in TCRdb, only in-frame clones are kept and a portion is missing. The table includes 40,000 or so clones, roughly 68% detected once. As to this clone: Its antigen is currently unknown.

The sample consisted of Tregs from blood. This clonotype originated in a woman aged 18-29 years with type 1 diabetes. The chain carries TRBV13 and TRBJ2-3; 11 nucleotides agree with TRBD2. The CDR3 region has the DNA TGTGCCAGCAGCAGACCAACTAGCGGGAGTGCGGCAGATACGCAGTATTTT. Its protein is CASSRPTSGSAADTQYF.